Each of the 10 T cell receptor beta chains below was sequenced from the same sample in a study of T-cell memory formation after mild COVID-19. TCRdb ran MiXCR on the 5' RACE reads and lists one entry per CDR3 protein. The sample gives hundreds of thousands of distinct CDR3 sequences, around 21% of which show up once; roughly an eighth is in the top ten. Input material: PBMCs or a T cell subset sorted from them (not recorded which). These receptor sequences come from an adult woman who had mild COVID-19 (a few samples of this study predate the infection). Cell type and time point are not known.

This clonotype was counted between two and nine times. The V call is TRBV12-3 or TRBV12-4, the J call TRBJ2-3; D is unclear. V was trimmed by 1 base and J by 4 bases, leaving 18 bases between them. The CDR3 is made up of 17 amino acids. CDR3 residues: CASSLGYGFLVSDTQYF. In DNA form, the CDR3 reads TGTGCCAGCAGTTTAGGATATGGGTTCTTGGTCTCAGATACGCAGTATTTT.

This clonotype has just a few counts. This chain links TRBV5-1 with TRBJ2-7, with 8 bases fitting TRBD1. CDR1 and CDR2 (germline): SGHRS, YFSETQ. CDR3 length equals 15 residues. J gave up 3 bases and V 0 bases, and 5 bases lay outside the gene matches. CDR3 in amino acids: CASSLVPGQDYEQYF. DNA for the CDR3: TGCGCCAGCAGCTTGGTTCCGGGACAGGACTACGAGCAGTACTTC.

This clonotype was detected only a few times. The CDR3 region is CASSTTTTGGEQYF. The CDR3, as DNA: TGTGCCAGCAGCACAACAACGACAGGGGGTGAGCAGTACTTC. The rearrangement joins TRBV27 to TRBJ2-7; 9 bases agree with TRBD1. Germline V CDR1 and CDR2: MNHEY, SMNVEV (reference sequence). There are 14 residues in the CDR3. J was trimmed by 7 bases and V by 6 bases; bases with no gene match: 10.

The chain joins TRBV7-2 to TRBJ2-1; D might be TRBD2 (6 bases). The ends were cut back, 0 bases at V and 10 bases at J, with 16 bases in the middle. The germline V gene encodes CDR1 SGHTA and CDR2 FQGNSA. There are 15 residues in the CDR3. CDR3 region: CASSLALTSRPEQFF. Written as DNA, the CDR3 is TGTGCCAGCAGCTTAGCGCTGACTAGTAGGCCCGAGCAGTTCTTC.

The genes are TRBV28 and TRBJ2-7, with TRBD1 identical over 9 bases. There are 13 residues in the CDR3. The germline V gene encodes CDR1 MDHEN and CDR2 SYDVKM. Trimming took 5 bases from V and 2 from J; bases not matched to a gene: 1. CDR3 residues: CASSGDRAYEQYF. The CDR3 region has the DNA TGTGCCAGCAGTGGGGACAGGGCCTACGAGCAGTACTTC.

The chain uses TRBV7-9 and TRBJ2-7, with no clear D. Germline CDR1 is SEHNR and CDR2 is FQNEAQ (reference sequence). V was trimmed by 3 bases and J by 2 bases, leaving 17 bases between them. CDR3 length: 16 residues. The CDR3 coding sequence is TGTGCCAGCAGCTTGCGGCCGGGCCAGTACCCCTACGAGCAGTACTTC. It is translated as CASSLRPGQYPYEQYF.

This clonotype appeared a few times. The rearrangement uses TRBV25-1 and TRBJ2-4, with 9 bases aligning to TRBD1. The germline gives CDR1 MGHDK, CDR2 SYGVNS. The CDR3 length is 16 residues. Trimming at V came to 3 bases and at J to 1 base, leaving 4 bases not matched to a gene. The CDR3 bases are TGTGCCAGCAGTGAGGGACAGGGAATGGCCAAAAACATTCAGTACTTC. It translates to CASSEGQGMAKNIQYF.

This sequence joins TRBV5-1 and TRBJ1-4; TRBD1 matches 8 bases. CDR1 SGHRS and CDR2 YFSETQ come from the germline V gene. The CDR3 consists of 15 residues. V dropped 0 bases and J dropped 5; count of bases not matched to a gene: 3. CDR3 DNA sequence: TGCGCCAGCAGCTTGGGACAGGGGAGCAATGAAAAACTGTTTTTT. Its translation: CASSLGQGSNEKLFF.

This clonotype was seen only a few times. The rearrangement links TRBV20-1 to TRBJ2-6; D is uncertain. The CDR3 spans 15 residues. Germline loops: CDR1 DFQATT, CDR2 SNEGSKA (reference sequence). Deletions cut 6 bases from V and 2 bases from J, with 14 bases between. The CDR3 loop is CSAPPTRTGANVLTF. Written as DNA, the CDR3 is TGCAGTGCCCCGCCGACCAGGACTGGGGCCAACGTCCTGACTTTC.

The V call is TRBV9, the J call TRBJ2-1; a weak D match, TRBD2 (6 bases). Germline values: CDR1 SGDLS, CDR2 YYNGEE. The CDR3 is made up of 15 amino acids. V gave up 1 base and J gave up 10 bases, with 18 bases separating them. The CDR3 DNA sequence: TGTGCCAGCAGCGTATACAACTCCCCCCTAGCGGAGCAGTTCTTC. Protein: CASSVYNSPLAEQFF.